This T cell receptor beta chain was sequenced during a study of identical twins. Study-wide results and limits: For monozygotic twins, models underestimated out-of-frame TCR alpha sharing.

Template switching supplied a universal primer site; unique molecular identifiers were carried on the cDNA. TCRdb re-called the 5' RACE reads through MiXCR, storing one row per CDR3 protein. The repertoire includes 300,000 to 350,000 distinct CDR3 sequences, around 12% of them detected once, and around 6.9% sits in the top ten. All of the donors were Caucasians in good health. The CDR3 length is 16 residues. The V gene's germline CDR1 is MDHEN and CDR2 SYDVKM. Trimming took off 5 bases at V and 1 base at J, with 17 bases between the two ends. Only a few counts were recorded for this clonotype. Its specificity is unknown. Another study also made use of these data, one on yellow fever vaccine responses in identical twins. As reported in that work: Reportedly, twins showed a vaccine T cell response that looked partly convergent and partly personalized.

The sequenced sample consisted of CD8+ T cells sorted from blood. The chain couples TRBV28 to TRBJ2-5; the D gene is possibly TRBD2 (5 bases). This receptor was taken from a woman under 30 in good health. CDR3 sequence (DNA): TGTGCCAGCAGTCTAGGACTGCCGACAATCCAAGAGACCCAGTACTTC. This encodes CASSLGLPTIQETQYF.